This TCR beta chain was found in a study of T cell repertoires and HLA-DP antigens. The data were produced by immunoSEQ multiplex PCR, yet TCRdb's version contains in-frame clones alone and is incomplete. The sample lists some 120,000 clones; almost 95% were seen once. CDR1 and CDR2 from the germline V gene are SGHDT and YYEEEE. The CDR3 is 16 amino acids. Trimming took off 4 bases at V and 3 bases at J, with 17 bases between the two ends. Concerning this clone: The antigen is unknown.

This chain joins TRBV5-6 and TRBJ2-1; D is perhaps TRBD1 (5 bases). The source material was CD4+ T cells from PBMCs. This TCR was recovered from a young woman in good health and CMV-seronegative. The CDR3 protein is CASSPPSGAVYNEQFF. In DNA form, the CDR3 reads TGTGCCAGCAGCCCTCCTAGTGGGGCCGTCTACAATGAGCAGTTCTTC.